Listed below are T cell receptor beta chains from one sample, sequenced in a study of T cells after yellow fever vaccination. TCRdb fed the 5' RACE reads into MiXCR, producing one record per CDR3 protein. The sample comprises over 250,000 distinct CDR3 sequences, over 3.5% of which are singletons, and around 25% rests with the top ten. This specimen consisted of PBMCs, obtained 5 days after the yellow fever booster vaccination. These receptors originate from a man younger than 30 who received the YFV17D yellow fever vaccine. Each CDR3 is given with its conserved first and last residue. A D gene is named only where the DNA matches it firmly. The listing skips clone size in some rows; elsewhere it reads once, few, many or a size class.

CDR3 length	D gene	clone size	V gene	J gene	CDR3 protein	CDR3 DNA
15	TRBD1	NA	TRBV5-6	TRBJ1-3	CASSTQGAGGNTIYF	TGTGCCAGCAGCACTCAGGGGGCTGGAGGAAACACCATATATTTT
13	NA	NA	TRBV20-1	TRBJ1-2	CSAIGRTLVGYTF	TGCAGTGCTATAGGACGGACACTTGTTGGCTACACCTTC
14	TRBD1	many	TRBV28	TRBJ1-2	CASSLDRGHYGYTF	TGTGCCAGCAGTTTAGACAGGGGCCACTATGGCTACACCTTC
12	NA	few	TRBV30	TRBJ2-2	CAWSRSTGELFF	TGTGCCTGGAGTCGATCCACCGGGGAGCTGTTTTTT
14	NA	NA	TRBV7-2	TRBJ2-7	CASSFGRWFGEQYF	TGTGCCAGCAGCTTCGGACGATGGTTTGGCGAGCAGTACTTC
14	NA	many	TRBV7-3	TRBJ2-1	CASSYGRGSTEQFF	TGTGCCAGCAGCTACGGCAGGGGATCGACTGAGCAGTTCTTC
14	NA	many	TRBV20-1	TRBJ2-1	CSAEGGVSYNEQFF	TGCAGTGCTGAAGGGGGGGTTTCCTACAATGAGCAGTTCTTC
11	NA	few	TRBV7-2	TRBJ2-1	CASSLVSEQFF	TGTGCCAGCAGCTTAGTGAGTGAGCAGTTCTTC
13	NA	many	TRBV20-1	TRBJ2-3	CSARRDMPITQYF	TGCAGTGCTAGAAGGGATATGCCCATCACGCAGTATTTT
14	NA	many	TRBV6-2/TRBV6-3	TRBJ2-7	CASRRTRNSYEQYF	TGTGCCAGCAGACGGACACGGAATTCCTACGAGCAGTACTTC
13	NA	few	TRBV15	TRBJ2-7	CATSRVGAWEQYF	TGTGCCACCAGCAGGGTAGGGGCTTGGGAGCAGTACTTC
15	TRBD1	NA	TRBV18	TRBJ1-1	CASSPDRAMNTEAFF	TGTGCCAGCTCACCCGACAGGGCAATGAACACTGAAGCTTTCTTT
16	TRBD2	few	TRBV20-1	TRBJ2-3	CSARVSSGGATDTQYF	TGCAGTGCTAGAGTGTCTAGCGGGGGGGCCACAGATACGCAGTATTTT
17	NA	few	TRBV25-1	TRBJ1-5	CASTRVARGGLSQPQHF	TGTGCCAGCACCCGGGTTGCCCGGGGGGGTCTAAGTCAGCCCCAGCATTTT
14	NA	NA	TRBV4-2	TRBJ2-3	CASSHGSLGQTQYF	TGTGCCAGCAGCCACGGTAGCCTAGGACAAACGCAGTATTTT
16	TRBD2	many	TRBV11-2	TRBJ2-5	CASSLVRLAGRETQYF	TGTGCCAGCAGCTTAGTTCGGCTAGCGGGGCGGGAGACCCAGTACTTC
17	NA	few	TRBV12-3/TRBV12-4	TRBJ1-1	CASSPSWGGNGPGEAFF	TGTGCCAGCAGCCCCTCATGGGGGGGTAATGGTCCGGGGGAAGCTTTCTTT
17	TRBD1	many	TRBV7-9	TRBJ1-4	CASSFGQGRGSNEKLFF	TGTGCCAGCAGCTTCGGACAGGGGCGAGGGTCTAATGAAAAACTGTTTTTT
13	NA	many	TRBV5-1	TRBJ2-7	CASSGRGAYEQYF	TGCGCCAGCAGCGGGCGTGGGGCCTACGAGCAGTACTTC
14	NA	many	TRBV6-2/TRBV6-3	TRBJ2-1	CASSYGGPYNEQFF	TGTGCCAGCAGTTACGGGGGGCCCTACAATGAGCAGTTCTTC
13	NA	few	TRBV29-1	TRBJ2-6	CSVGGAGANVLTF	TGCAGCGTTGGGGGGGCTGGGGCCAACGTCCTGACTTTC
13	NA	few	TRBV18	TRBJ1-1	CASSPPNVEEAFF	TGTGCCAGCTCACCACCCAATGTGGAGGAAGCTTTCTTT
13	NA	few	TRBV10-3	TRBJ2-5	CATGRAYQETQYF	TGTGCCACTGGACGGGCGTACCAAGAGACCCAGTACTTC
13	NA	many	TRBV10-3	TRBJ2-3	CAITLTSTDTQYF	TGTGCCATCACCCTGACTAGCACAGATACGCAGTATTTT
13	NA	few	TRBV29-1	TRBJ2-7	CSAGTGVLYEQYF	TGCAGCGCCGGGACTGGGGTTCTCTACGAGCAGTACTTC
16	NA	NA	TRBV7-2	TRBJ2-1	CASSFPAGSSYNEQFF	TGTGCCAGCAGCTTTCCGGCCGGGAGCTCCTACAATGAGCAGTTCTTC
14	TRBD1	few	TRBV7-2	TRBJ1-2	CASSSRGQGLGYTF	TGTGCCAGCAGCTCTAGAGGACAGGGCCTGGGCTACACCTTC
14	NA	NA	TRBV6-6	TRBJ1-2	CASSYDSAGYGYTF	TGTGCCAGCAGTTACGACAGTGCCGGGTATGGCTACACCTTC
15	NA	few	TRBV6-4	TRBJ2-3	CASSAKGDGADTQYF	TGTGCCAGCAGTGCCAAAGGGGACGGGGCAGATACGCAGTATTTT
15	TRBD1	few	TRBV6-5	TRBJ2-1	CASSYSTPIRDRVFF	TGTGCCAGCAGTTACTCGACGCCGATCCGGGACAGGGTCTTCTTC
14	NA	many	TRBV6-5	TRBJ1-5	CASSYGGGNQPQHF	TGTGCCAGCAGTTACGGGGGGGGAAATCAGCCCCAGCATTTT
16	TRBD2	NA	TRBV7-6	TRBJ2-3	CASSSSSGASTDTQYF	TGTGCCAGCAGCTCCTCTAGCGGGGCTAGCACAGATACGCAGTATTTT
15	NA	few	TRBV9	TRBJ1-5	CASSAGTTPDQPQHF	TGTGCCAGCAGCGCCGGGACAACTCCCGATCAGCCCCAGCATTTT
15	NA	NA	TRBV6-2/TRBV6-3	TRBJ2-2	CASRTGRENTGELFF	TGTGCCAGCAGAACAGGGAGGGAGAACACCGGGGAGCTGTTTTTT
15	NA	NA	TRBV6-6	TRBJ1-2	CASSYVGASLHGYTF	TGTGCCAGCAGTTACGTGGGGGCCTCCCTCCATGGCTACACCTTC
15	NA	many	TRBV11-2	TRBJ2-5	CASSRSFGGQETQYF	TGTGCCAGCAGCCGATCATTCGGGGGACAAGAGACCCAGTACTTC
15	TRBD1	few	TRBV9	TRBJ1-2	CASSAQQGQGIGYTF	TGTGCCAGCAGCGCACAACAGGGACAGGGAATAGGCTACACCTTC
15	NA	NA	TRBV3-1	TRBJ1-4	CASSQVGAANEKLFF	TGTGCCAGCAGCCAAGTCGGGGCCGCGAATGAAAAACTGTTTTTT
12	NA	many	TRBV15	TRBJ2-3	CATSRVTDTQYF	TGTGCCACCAGCAGAGTGACGGATACGCAGTATTTT
16	NA	many	TRBV6-2/TRBV6-3	TRBJ2-3	CASSYRRPGGTDTQYF	TGTGCCAGCAGTTACCGGCGACCCGGGGGCACAGATACGCAGTATTTT
15	NA	few	TRBV19	TRBJ1-2	CASSTSGTPNYGYTF	TGTGCCAGTAGTACCTCCGGGACCCCCAACTATGGCTACACCTTC
12	NA	many	TRBV6-5	TRBJ2-1	CASSYPGGEQFF	TGTGCCAGCAGTTACCCGGGTGGAGAGCAGTTCTTC
16	NA	few	TRBV5-1	TRBJ1-1	CASSLGTFQGGTEAFF	TGCGCCAGCAGCTTGGGCACTTTTCAGGGCGGCACTGAAGCTTTCTTT
15	TRBD2	few	TRBV6-5	TRBJ2-5	CASSWELAGLETQYF	TGTGCCAGCAGTTGGGAACTAGCGGGGTTGGAGACCCAGTACTTC
14	NA	many	TRBV5-6	TRBJ2-7	CASSLRGRSYEQYF	TGTGCCAGCAGCCTCCGGGGACGGTCTTACGAGCAGTACTTC
12	NA	NA	TRBV6-6	TRBJ1-3	CASRDGGDTIYF	TGTGCCAGCAGAGACGGGGGGGACACCATATATTTT
17	NA	NA	TRBV27	TRBJ1-1	CASSLSWLRGGNTEAFF	TGTGCCAGCAGTTTATCTTGGCTTCGAGGGGGGAACACTGAAGCTTTCTTT
15	NA	many	TRBV12-3/TRBV12-4	TRBJ2-5	CASSPSGAGAETQYF	TGTGCCAGCAGTCCCTCCGGGGCGGGGGCTGAGACCCAGTACTTC
15	NA	many	TRBV5-4	TRBJ1-2	CASTSEPTANYGYTF	TGTGCCAGCACATCCGAACCAACAGCTAACTATGGCTACACCTTC
10	NA	many	TRBV25-1	TRBJ2-5	CASRQETQYF	TGTGCCAGCAGGCAAGAGACCCAGTACTTC
15	TRBD2	few	TRBV4-1	TRBJ2-5	CASRKGLAGWETQYF	TGCGCCAGCAGGAAAGGACTAGCGGGGTGGGAGACCCAGTACTTC
15	TRBD1	NA	TRBV11-2	TRBJ2-5	CASSGTGELIETQYF	TGTGCCAGCAGTGGAACAGGGGAGTTGATCGAGACCCAGTACTTC
14	NA	many	TRBV5-1	TRBJ1-1	CASSPMGTYTEAFF	TGCGCCAGCAGCCCGATGGGGACTTACACTGAAGCTTTCTTT
12	NA	many	TRBV20-1	TRBJ1-5	CSAPEGDQPQHF	TGCAGTGCTCCCGAGGGGGATCAGCCCCAGCATTTT
14	NA	NA	TRBV5-1	TRBJ2-5	CASSLEDSGKTQYF	TGCGCCAGCAGCTTGGAGGACAGCGGTAAGACCCAGTACTTC